The clone carrying this T cell receptor beta chain was observed a handful of times. Its antigen is currently unknown. J gave up 5 bases and V 7 bases, and 4 bases lay outside the gene matches. This CDR3 region has 11 residues. Per germline, CDR1 SQVTM and CDR2 ANQGSEA. What was sequenced were expressed TCRB transcripts, since all of the isolated RNA had been reverse transcribed. Mean read depth for naive, central memory and regulatory T cell samples was roughly 4 million reads. Generated by immunoSEQ multiplex PCR, the TCRdb table keeps only in-frame clones and is missing some. The sample lists about 300,000 clones; under 8.5% were seen once. The data derive from a study of beta chain features in type 1 diabetes. Study conclusions and caveats: In comparison with healthy donors, patients had naive, central memory and Treg TCRB repertoires that appeared more similar.

Material: central memory CD4+ T cells from blood. The chain is built from TRBV29-1 and TRBJ1-1; 7 bases line up with TRBD1. This clonotype originated in a woman younger than 35 in good health. The CDR3 loop reads CSGLRGTEAFF. CDR3 sequence (DNA): TGCAGCGGGCTCAGGGGGACTGAAGCTTTCTTT.